The next 4 T cell receptor beta chains were all read from a single sample in a study of blood T cell repertoires in COVID-19. Libraries were prepared by immunoSEQ multiplex PCR; TCRdb keeps only in-frame clonotypes and omits some of them. The sample holds some 240,000 clones, approximately 84% seen once. Sequenced input: PBMCs or T cells enriched from blood (not recorded which). These receptors all come from a middle-aged woman with acute COVID-19.

The rearrangement uses TRBV2 and TRBJ2-3; a possible D gene is TRBD2 (5 bases). Germline V gene sequence: CDR1 SNHLY, CDR2 FYNNEI. V lost 8 bases and J lost 2, with 17 bases in between. The CDR3 runs to 15 residues. The chain's CDR3 is CASQPTTISTDTQYF. Written as DNA, the CDR3 is TGTGCCAGCCAACCCACGACTATATCCACAGATACGCAGTATTTT.

This chain uses TRBV14 with TRBJ1-6; TRBD1 is a possible D gene (6 bases). The CDR3 runs to 15 residues. Germline-derived CDR1 and CDR2 are SGHDN and FVKESK. V was cut by 1 base and J by 6 bases, with 10 bases left in between. Here the CDR3 reads CASSQGGHSNSPLHF. The CDR3 nucleotides are TGTGCCAGCAGCCAAGGGGGACACTCTAATTCACCCCTCCACTTT.

This clone was seen more than once but under ten times. The rearrangement links TRBV7-8 to TRBJ2-3; D possibly corresponds to TRBD2 (6 bases). V was cut by 1 base and J by 0 bases, with 11 bases left in between. The CDR3 has 16 amino acids. In germline, CDR1 is SGHVS, CDR2 FQNEAQ. The CDR3 nucleotides read TGTGCCAGCAGCTTAGTTAGCGGTCAAAGCACAGATACGCAGTATTTT. It yields the protein CASSLVSGQSTDTQYF.

This clone was detected only once. The chain has TRBV9 and TRBJ2-1; 8 bases align to TRBD2. Germline V CDR1 and CDR2: SGDLS, YYNGEE. Trimming took 2 bases from V and 4 from J; bases not matched to a gene: 8. The CDR3 is 16 residues long. The CDR3 spells CASSVGGTSFYNEQFF. The CDR3 DNA reads as TGTGCCAGCAGCGTGGGAGGGACTAGTTTTTACAATGAGCAGTTCTTC.